A single sample is the source of the 19 T cell receptor beta chains below, sequenced in a study of cytomegalovirus exposure and HLA in healthy donors. The PCR made use of 60 Vbeta and 13 Jbeta primers. TCRdb's table, derived via immunoSEQ multiplex PCR, lists solely in-frame clones and lacks some. The sample carries approximately 44,000 clones, over 70% recorded once. The source material was PBMCs. These receptors were collected from a man aged 50 to 60 in good health and CMV-seronegative.

The chain joins TRBV4-3 to TRBJ1-2; TRBD1 agrees at 9 bases. The CDR3 is made up of 15 amino acids. The V and J ends lost 5 bases and 2 bases, in that order; junction bases with no gene match: 6. The V gene's germline CDR1 is LGHNA and CDR2 YSLEER. The CDR3 loop reads CASSVRTGENYGYTF. In DNA, the CDR3 is TGCGCCAGCAGCGTAAGGACAGGGGAGAACTATGGCTACACCTTC.

The V call is TRBV4-3, the J call TRBJ1-2; 7 nucleotides line up with TRBD1. CDR3 size: 17 residues. J was trimmed by 1 base and V by 2 bases; bases with no gene match: 10. Germline loops: CDR1 LGHNA, CDR2 YSLEER. The CDR3 DNA sequence: TGCGCCAGCAGCCAAACCTACCGGGACAGATATAACTATGGCTACACCTTC. This sequence encodes CASSQTYRDRYNYGYTF.

This chain connects TRBV29-1 to TRBJ1-1, with TRBD1 matching over 8 bases. This CDR3 has 11 amino acids. V dropped 6 bases and J dropped 7; count of bases not matched to a gene: 4. Looked up from germline, CDR1 is SQVTM and CDR2 is ANQGSEA. CDR3 bases: TGCAGCGTACGACAGGGGAATGAAGCTTTCTTT. Amino acids: CSVRQGNEAFF.

The chain carries TRBV6-5 and TRBJ1-1; D possibly corresponds to TRBD1 (6 bases). The CDR3 totals 14 residues. Germline lookup yields CDR1 MNHEY and CDR2 SVGAGI. V was trimmed by 2 bases and J by 1 base, leaving 8 bases between them. CDR3 nucleotides: TGTGCCAGCAGTTACCGGGGACAGAACACTGAAGCTTTCTTT. It codes for CASSYRGQNTEAFF.

The chain is built from TRBV19 and TRBJ2-1; TRBD1 matches at 8 bases. The CDR3 runs to 16 residues. J was trimmed by 0 bases and V by 6 bases; bases with no gene match: 7. The germline V gene has CDR1 LNHDA and CDR2 SQIVND (reference sequence). The CDR3 sequence: CASRALQGGSYNEQFF. The CDR3 coding sequence is TGTGCCAGTAGGGCATTACAGGGGGGCTCCTACAATGAGCAGTTCTTC. Combining the CDR3 with reference TRBV19 and TRBJ2-1 gives the whole variable domain DGGITQSPKYLFRKEGQNVTLSCEQNLNHDAMYWYRQDPGQGLRLIYYSQIVNDFQKGDIAEGYSVSREKKESFPLTVTSAQKNPTAFYLCASRALQGGSYNEQFFGPGTRLTVL.

The chain is built from TRBV18 and TRBJ2-3, with TRBD2 as a possible D gene (5 bases). Germline lookup yields CDR1 KGHSH and CDR2 LQKENI. Trimming cost V 6 bases and J 5 bases, with 15 bases left between them. The CDR3 has 14 residues. This CDR3 is CASSQTTRGDTQYF. The CDR3 DNA follows: TGTGCCAGCTCTCAAACAACTAGAGGAGATACGCAGTATTTT.

The chain uses TRBV13 and TRBJ2-7, with 7 positions matching TRBD2. V was clipped by 2 bases and J by 0 bases; unmatched bases: 4. This CDR3 has 15 residues. CDR1 PRHDT and CDR2 FYEKMQ come from the germline V gene (reference sequence). CDR3 DNA: TGTGCCAGCAGCTTAATGGGAGGGCGCTCCTACGAGCAGTACTTC. As protein: CASSLMGGRSYEQYF.

The chain joins TRBV5-1 to TRBJ2-5, with 12 bases identical to TRBD2. This CDR3 comprises 15 residues. V lost 0 bases to trimming and J lost 4 bases; unmatched junction nucleotides: 1. Germline CDR1 SGHRS, CDR2 YFSETQ. CDR3 bases: TGCGCCAGCAGCTTGGCGACTAGCGGGAGAGAGACCCAGTACTTC. It yields the protein CASSLATSGRETQYF.

The rearrangement joins TRBV4-3 to TRBJ2-3, with D maybe TRBD1 (6 bases). The germline V and J ends were trimmed by 2 bases and 3 bases, with 12 bases remaining between them. The CDR3 is made up of 15 amino acids. Germline CDR1 is LGHNA and CDR2 is YSLEER. The CDR3 loop is CASSQLITGTDTQYF. Written as DNA, the CDR3 is TGCGCCAGCAGCCAACTTATTACAGGGACAGATACGCAGTATTTT.

The chain is built from TRBV4-1 and TRBJ2-7; TRBD1 agrees at 7 bases. The J call may be in error: the DNA end matches TRBJ2-5 better. CDR1 and CDR2 (germline): MGHRA, YSYEKL. This CDR3 is 14 amino acids long. This CDR3 reads CASSLDRNKETQYF. In DNA form, the CDR3 reads TGCGCCAGCAGCCTGGACAGGAATAAAGAGACCCAGTACTTC.

The V call is TRBV15, the J call TRBJ1-4, with 8 bases identical to TRBD1. V lost 5 bases, J lost 6 bases, and 8 bases stayed unmatched. From germline, CDR1 is LNHNV and CDR2 YYDKDF (reference sequence). The CDR3 is 15 amino acids. In DNA form, the CDR3 reads TGTGCCACCAGCCTCGACAGGGGCTGGGATGAAAAACTGTTTTTT. It translates to CATSLDRGWDEKLFF.

The genes are TRBV6-5 and TRBJ1-1, with D uncertain. The germline V gene encodes CDR1 MNHEY and CDR2 SVGAGI. Deletions cut 2 bases from V and 8 bases from J, with 12 bases between. The CDR3 consists of 13 residues. CDR3 protein: CASSYPGRFEAFF. The CDR3 DNA is TGTGCCAGCAGTTACCCCGGGAGATTCGAAGCTTTCTTT.

In its sample, this clone was seen once. The chain has TRBV2 and TRBJ2-7; 7 nucleotides agree with TRBD1. After removal of 10 bases from V and 0 bases from J, the junction contained 6 bases not matched to a gene. The length of the CDR3 is 13 residues. Germline CDR1 and CDR2: SNHLY and FYNNEI. CDR3 sequence reads: CAITGALSYEQYF. CDR3 nucleotides: TGTGCCATTACAGGGGCCCTCTCCTACGAGCAGTACTTC.

A word on this clone: One end of the junction varies from germline; a read error may be responsible. The chain is built from TRBV7-9 and TRBJ1-2; D unclear. Germline V gene lookup returns CDR1 SEHNR and CDR2 FQNEAQ (reference sequence). The CDR3 extends over 14 amino acids. CDR3 nucleotides: TGTTCCAGCAGCTTTCACGAGGGTAGCTATGGCTACACCTTC. Protein product: CSSSFHEGSYGYTF.

The chain carries TRBV7-8 and TRBJ1-2, with TRBD1 identical over 7 bases. The CDR3 totals 14 residues. V dropped 1 base and J dropped 6; count of bases not matched to a gene: 5. CDR1 SGHVS and CDR2 FQNEAQ come from the germline V gene. The CDR3 here is CASSLERQGHGYTF. Written as DNA, the CDR3 is TGTGCCAGCAGCTTAGAAAGACAGGGTCATGGCTACACCTTC.

This clone has more than one count but fewer than ten. The V gene is TRBV7-9, the J gene TRBJ2-3; 13 bases map to TRBD2. In germline, CDR1 is SEHNR, CDR2 FQNEAQ (reference sequence). The CDR3 has 16 amino acids. V lost 5 bases and J lost 1; bases outside the gene matches: 3. CDR3 sequence reads: CASSAGLAGGTDTQYF. The CDR3 DNA follows: TGTGCCAGCAGCGCCGGACTAGCGGGGGGCACAGATACGCAGTATTTT.

The V call is TRBV19, the J call TRBJ2-5; tentative D call: TRBD1 (5 bases). V was pared by 3 bases and J by 2 bases, with 13 bases between. The CDR3 consists of 15 residues. Germline lookup yields CDR1 LNHDA and CDR2 SQIVND (reference sequence). CDR3 sequence reads: CASSILQATQETQYF. The CDR3 DNA is TGTGCCAGTAGTATTCTACAGGCTACGCAAGAGACCCAGTACTTC. Full variable domain (outside the CDR3, taken from reference TRBV19 and TRBJ2-5): DGGITQSPKYLFRKEGQNVTLSCEQNLNHDAMYWYRQDPGQGLRLIYYSQIVNDFQKGDIAEGYSVSREKKESFPLTVTSAQKNPTAFYLCASSILQATQETQYFGPGTRLLVL.

A remark on this clone: One end of the junction varies from germline; a read error may be responsible. J is TRBJ2-3 and V is TRBV7-9; D remains ambiguous. The CDR3 is made up of 12 amino acids. Looked up from germline, CDR1 is SEHNR and CDR2 is FQNEAQ (reference sequence). For the CDR3, the DNA is TGTTCCAGCAGCCCCGCAGCAGATACGCAGTATTTT. As protein: CSSSPAADTQYF.

The J gene is TRBJ2-5, the V gene TRBV28; D is perhaps TRBD1 (6 bases). CDR1 is MDHEN and CDR2 is SYDVKM in the germline V gene. V was trimmed by 6 bases and J by 4 bases, leaving 15 bases between them. The CDR3 length is 14 residues. The CDR3 protein is CASRPTGRVETQYF. The CDR3 bases are TGTGCCAGCAGACCTACAGGGCGCGTAGAGACCCAGTACTTC.